The 24 T cell receptor beta chains reported below all come from one sample, sequenced in a study of T cell repertoires in cytomegalovirus infection. Antigen specificity for these receptors is unknown. Using its own MiXCR run on the reads, TCRdb lists one record per CDR3 protein. The sample yields a few hundred thousand distinct CDR3 sequences, around 25% seen once. Sequencing was performed on cultured PBMCs, taken from culture after CMV antigen stimulation. The receptors come from a human donor in good health (CMV status not recorded). Some clones in this sample may be carry-over from other donors' samples.

This clonotype was seen a handful of times. This chain connects TRBV30 to TRBJ2-2, with a possible D match to TRBD1 (6 bases). The CDR3 totals 15 residues. Per germline, CDR1 GTSNPN and CDR2 SVGIG (reference sequence). Trimming left V 0 bases short and J 4 bases short, with 12 bases between. The CDR3 protein is CAWSVPGDTTGELFF. As DNA, the CDR3 is TGTGCCTGGAGTGTGCCAGGGGATACCACCGGGGAGCTGTTTTTT.

The gene calls are TRBV7-6 and TRBJ2-1; TRBD2 agrees at 10 bases. The ends lost 5 bases at V and 8 bases at J; junction bases unmatched: 12. This CDR3 comprises 16 residues. CDR1 is SGHVS and CDR2 is FNYEAQ in the germline V gene. CDR3 region: CASSPGGLAGDDEQFF. As DNA, the CDR3 is TGTGCCAGCAGCCCAGGGGGGCTAGCGGGAGACGATGAGCAGTTCTTC.

The chain employs TRBV18 and TRBJ2-5, with D hard to call. Trimming took off 2 bases at V and 3 bases at J, with 10 bases between the two ends. Germline CDR1 and CDR2: KGHSH and LQKENI. CDR3 length equals 14 residues. CDR3 DNA: TGTGCCAGCTCACCATTGGGCCCTGAAGAGACCCAGTACTTC. Its protein is CASSPLGPEETQYF.

There are a few counts of this clonotype. The chain couples TRBV7-8 to TRBJ1-1; D uncertain. Germline CDR1 and CDR2: SGHVS and FQNEAQ. The CDR3 loop spans 20 amino acids. Trimming left V 3 bases short and J 0 bases short, with 26 bases between. Here the CDR3 reads CASSFFYQSGRRLVNTEAFF. The CDR3 DNA reads as TGTGCCAGCAGCTTTTTTTACCAATCGGGAAGGCGTTTGGTGAACACTGAAGCTTTCTTT. The whole variable domain, remainder taken from reference TRBV7-8 and TRBJ1-1, is GAGVSQSPRYKVAKRGQDVALRCDPISGHVSLFWYQQALGQGPEFLTYFQNEAQLDKSGLPSDRFFAERPEGSVSTLKIQRTQQEDSAVYLCASSFFYQSGRRLVNTEAFFGQGTRLTVV.

This chain links TRBV9 with TRBJ1-1; possible D gene TRBD1, 5 bases. CDR3 length: 12 residues. V was clipped by 5 bases and J by 9 bases, with 14 bases between them. CDR1 and CDR2 (germline): SGDLS, YYNGEE. CDR3 sequence (DNA): TGTGCCAGCAGTAATGGGGGAGGGCAAGCTTTCTTT. Its translation is CASSNGGGQAFF.

The sample holds a few counts of this clonotype. V and J are TRBV6-6 and TRBJ1-2; the match to TRBD1 covers 9 bases. The CDR3 sequence is 16 residues long. The V gene's germline CDR1 is MNHNY and CDR2 SVGAGI (reference sequence). V was clipped by 8 bases and J by 6 bases; unmatched bases: 16. The CDR3 protein is CASGPTGGGSWDGYTF. Here the CDR3 DNA reads TGTGCCAGCGGACCGACAGGGGGGGGATCGTGGGATGGCTACACCTTC.

This chain uses TRBV7-3 with TRBJ2-3, with unresolved D. V was cut by 5 bases and J by 4 bases, with 13 bases left in between. Germline loops: CDR1 SGHTA, CDR2 FQGTGA. This CDR3 spans 14 amino acids. As DNA, the CDR3 is TGTGCCAGCAGCCCCGGCCGGAGCTCAGATACGCAGTATTTT. This gives the protein CASSPGRSSDTQYF.

This clonotype has only a few counts. The V call is TRBV7-2, the J call TRBJ1-1, with TRBD1 as a possible D gene (6 bases). Germline V lookup: CDR1 SGHTA, CDR2 FQGNSA. The CDR3 loop spans 13 amino acids. Trimming took 5 bases from V and 8 from J, leaving 15 bases between them. The CDR3 DNA reads as TGTGCCAGCAGCCTGACTCAAGACAGGGAAGCTTTCTTT. Its protein is CASSLTQDREAFF. Based on the CDR3 plus reference TRBV7-2 and TRBJ1-1, the full variable domain is GAGVSQSPSNKVTEKGKDVELRCDPISGHTALYWYRQSLGQGLEFLIYFQGNSAPDKSGLPSDRFSAERTGGSVSTLTIQRTQQEDSAVYLCASSLTQDREAFFGQGTRLTVV.

The table lists this clonotype with a few counts. V gene TRBV6-1 combines with J gene TRBJ2-6; D gene unclear. Germline CDR1 is MNHNS and CDR2 is SASEGT. The CDR3 is made up of 14 amino acids. Between the trimmed V and J ends, which lost 4 bases and 1 base, there was a span of 5 bases. CDR3 loop: CASSAPSGANVLTF. The CDR3 coding sequence is TGTGCCAGCAGTGCTCCGTCTGGGGCCAACGTCCTGACTTTC.

This chain joins TRBV2 and TRBJ1-3; D may be TRBD1 (5 bases). The germline V and J ends were trimmed by 2 bases and 0 bases, with 14 bases remaining between them. The CDR3 is made up of 17 amino acids. Looked up from germline, CDR1 is SNHLY and CDR2 is FYNNEI. The CDR3 loop is CASSEHGALVSGNTIYF. DNA of the CDR3: TGTGCCAGCAGTGAACATGGGGCCCTAGTCTCTGGAAACACCATATATTTT.

The gene calls are TRBV6-1 and TRBJ2-3; 11 bases match TRBD2. The CDR3 is 16 residues long. Germline CDR1 is MNHNS and CDR2 is SASEGT. J lost 8 bases, V lost 5 bases, and 12 bases had no gene match. The CDR3 coding sequence is TGTGCCAGCAGTCCGAGACTAGCGGGAACGGTTGGTACGCAGTATTTT. Translation: CASSPRLAGTVGTQYF.

This clonotype occurred a few times. The CDR3 loop reads CASKEGENTGELFF. DNA for the CDR3: TGTGCCAGCAAGGAGGGGGAGAACACCGGGGAGCTGTTTTTT. This chain links TRBV27 with TRBJ2-2; D possibly matches TRBD1 or TRBD2 (6 bases each). Germline V gives CDR1 MNHEY, CDR2 SMNVEV (reference sequence). This CDR3 comprises 14 residues. V was shortened by 7 bases and J by 1 base, with 10 bases between the two germline ends.

This clonotype was picked up many times. The chain couples TRBV7-2 to TRBJ1-1, with 8 bases identical to TRBD1. This CDR3 comprises 15 residues. V shed 6 bases and J 5 bases; nucleotides not matched to a gene: 11. The germline gives CDR1 SGHTA, CDR2 FQGNSA. The CDR3 reads CASRERQGTETEAFF. The CDR3 DNA reads as TGTGCCAGCAGGGAGAGACAGGGGACCGAAACTGAAGCTTTCTTT.

Only a few counts were recorded for this clonotype. The chain joins TRBV18 to TRBJ1-1; D call uncertain. Germline values: CDR1 KGHSH, CDR2 LQKENI. The CDR3 is made up of 14 amino acids. V was clipped by 3 bases and J by 1 base, with 9 bases between them. The CDR3 DNA reads TGTGCCAGCTCACCGTCCAGGACGAACACTGAAGCTTTCTTT. Its translation: CASSPSRTNTEAFF.

There are many counts of this clonotype. The chain couples TRBV7-2 to TRBJ2-7; the D gene is possibly TRBD2 (7 bases). Trimming took off 5 bases at V and 4 bases at J, with 27 bases between the two ends. Germline CDR1 is SGHTA and CDR2 is FQGNSA. The CDR3 is 18 residues long. CDR3 residues: CASSIMRGGGYNGYEQYF. CDR3 in DNA: TGTGCCAGCAGCATTATGAGGGGGGGAGGTTACAACGGGTACGAGCAGTACTTC.

This clonotype was detected a few times. The chain employs TRBV6-2 or TRBV6-3 and TRBJ2-1, with TRBD2 identical over 10 bases. Trimming removed 5 bases from V and 7 bases from J; junction bases left unmatched: 2. This CDR3 has 13 residues. Germline V lookup: CDR1 MNHEY, CDR2 SVGEGT. This CDR3 is CASSQREGNEQFF. DNA for the CDR3: TGTGCCAGCAGTCAGCGGGAGGGTAATGAGCAGTTCTTC.

This chain uses TRBV6-1 with TRBJ2-2, with 8 nucleotides matching TRBD2. Per germline, CDR1 MNHNS and CDR2 SASEGT. The CDR3 loop spans 16 amino acids. V was pared by 5 bases and J by 5 bases, with 10 bases of the junction left unmatched. The CDR3 loop reads CASSLNPSGLTGELFF. Here the CDR3 DNA reads TGTGCCAGCAGTTTAAACCCTAGCGGGCTAACCGGGGAGCTGTTTTTT.

This chain uses TRBV12-3 or TRBV12-4 with TRBJ1-2; TRBD1 might be the D (5 bases). This CDR3 is 13 amino acids long. V was shortened by 5 bases and J by 6 bases, with 13 bases between the two germline ends. For the CDR3, the DNA is TGTGCCAGCAGTCCGGGACCCGGGAATGGCTACACCTTC. This gives the protein CASSPGPGNGYTF.

The CDR3 sequence is CASSSTYVSGYEQYV. The CDR3 region has the DNA TGTGCCAGCAGTTCAACCTACGTTAGCGGATACGAGCAGTACGTC. The chain has TRBV6-2 or TRBV6-3 and TRBJ2-7, with D maybe TRBD2 (6 bases). The CDR3 has 15 amino acids. Per germline, CDR1 MNHEY and CDR2 SVGEGT. The V and J ends lost 4 bases and 4 bases respectively, with 17 bases between them.

There are many counts of this clonotype. The V and J genes are TRBV7-2 and TRBJ1-1; D remains ambiguous. The germline V gene has CDR1 SGHTA and CDR2 FQGNSA. Trimming took 7 bases from V and 1 from J, leaving 10 bases between them. The CDR3 is made up of 13 amino acids. In nucleotides, the CDR3 is TGTGCCAGCAAGACCCGGACGAACACTGAAGCTTTCTTT. Its translation: CASKTRTNTEAFF.

This clonotype qualifies as medium-sized. This sequence joins TRBV7-8 and TRBJ1-1, with D tentatively TRBD1 (5 bases). This CDR3 is 14 amino acids long. The germline gives CDR1 SGHVS, CDR2 FQNEAQ. The germline V and J ends were trimmed by 5 bases and 5 bases, with 15 bases remaining between them. CDR3 sequence reads: CASSPSQGRTEAFF. Here the CDR3 DNA reads TGTGCCAGCAGCCCGAGCCAGGGTCGAACTGAAGCTTTCTTT.

This clonotype occurred a few times. The genes are TRBV2 and TRBJ2-3, with 10 positions matching TRBD2. The CDR3 runs 19 residues. Germline lookup yields CDR1 SNHLY and CDR2 FYNNEI. After removal of 3 bases from V and 1 base from J, the junction contained 13 bases not matched to a gene. The CDR3 is CASSEFGPSGSRGTDTQYF. In DNA form, the CDR3 reads TGTGCCAGCAGTGAGTTCGGGCCTAGCGGGAGTAGAGGCACAGATACGCAGTATTTT.

This clonotype has at least ten counts. V gene TRBV7-2 combines with J gene TRBJ2-3, with 8 bases fitting TRBD2. V dropped 1 base and J dropped 0; count of bases not matched to a gene: 6. CDR1 is SGHTA, CDR2 FQGNSA, per germline. The CDR3 has 17 amino acids. CDR3 protein: CASSLDPPSGSTDTQYF. For the CDR3, the DNA is TGTGCCAGCAGCTTAGACCCGCCTAGCGGGAGCACAGATACGCAGTATTTT.

This clonotype has ten or more counts. The chain is built from TRBV12-3 or TRBV12-4 and TRBJ1-3; the D is unclear. Trimming stripped 2 bases from V and 0 bases from J, with 2 bases between. The CDR3 contains 13 residues. For the CDR3, the DNA is TGTGCCAGCAGTTTATTCTCTGGAAACACCATATATTTT. Protein product: CASSLFSGNTIYF.